A selection of T cell receptor beta chains follows, all from one sample in a study of blood T cell repertoires in COVID-19. Generated by immunoSEQ multiplex PCR, the TCRdb table keeps only in-frame clones and is missing some. The sample lists roughly 72,000 clones; more than 75% were seen once. Sequencing was carried out using peripheral blood. The receptors come from a human donor in a cohort sampled during active COVID-19. The CDR3 runs from the conserved cysteine through the conserved F or W. Each record gives: CDR3 length, clone size, V gene, J gene, D gene, CDR3 protein, CDR3 DNA. A D gene is named only where the DNA matches it firmly. Clone size is given for some rows only: seen once, a few or many times, or a class if the clone is expanded.

len: 15; abundance: NA; v_gene: TRBV5-1; j_gene: TRBJ2-2; d_gene: NA; CDR3aa: CASSLQALNTGELFF; CDR3nt: TGCGCCAGCAGCTTGCAAGCTCTGAACACCGGGGAGCTGTTTTTT
len: 15; abundance: NA; v_gene: TRBV2; j_gene: TRBJ2-1; d_gene: TRBD2; CDR3aa: CASSVGLAGGLEQFF; CDR3nt: TGTGCCAGCAGTGTCGGACTAGCGGGGGGTTTGGAGCAGTTCTTC
len: 15; abundance: NA; v_gene: TRBV3-1/TRBV3-2; j_gene: TRBJ2-1; d_gene: TRBD1; CDR3aa: CASRLTGVYYNEQFF; CDR3nt: TGTGCCAGCAGACTCACAGGGGTTTACTACAATGAGCAGTTCTTC
len: 15; abundance: NA; v_gene: TRBV18; j_gene: TRBJ2-2; d_gene: TRBD1; CDR3aa: CASSPRQGNTGELFF; CDR3nt: TGTGCCAGCTCACCGAGACAGGGAAACACCGGGGAGCTGTTTTTT
len: 16; abundance: NA; v_gene: TRBV24-1; j_gene: TRBJ2-7; d_gene: TRBD1; CDR3aa: CATSDSTGTASYEQYF; CDR3nt: TGTGCCACCAGTGATTCCACCGGGACAGCCTCCTACGAGCAGTACTTC
len: 15; abundance: NA; v_gene: TRBV28; j_gene: TRBJ1-1; d_gene: TRBD1; CDR3aa: CASGPIGGAGTEAFF; CDR3nt: TGTGCCAGCGGACCCATAGGGGGCGCGGGTACTGAAGCTTTCTTT
len: 15; abundance: NA; v_gene: TRBV7-2; j_gene: TRBJ2-7; d_gene: TRBD2; CDR3aa: CASSRGLAGVGEQYF; CDR3nt: TGTGCCAGCAGCCGGGGACTAGCGGGGGTTGGCGAGCAGTACTTC
len: 14; abundance: NA; v_gene: TRBV6-1; j_gene: TRBJ2-7; d_gene: NA; CDR3aa: CASTLGGVGYEQYF; CDR3nt: TGTGCCAGCACCTTAGGGGGGGTAGGCTACGAGCAGTACTTC
len: 18; abundance: NA; v_gene: TRBV19; j_gene: TRBJ2-6; d_gene: TRBD1; CDR3aa: CATTQRGLLDSGANVLTF; CDR3nt: TGTGCCACTACCCAGAGGGGGCTACTTGACTCTGGGGCCAACGTCCTGACTTTC
len: 16; abundance: NA; v_gene: TRBV18; j_gene: TRBJ2-7; d_gene: TRBD2; CDR3aa: CASSPGLGREFNEQYF; CDR3nt: TGTGCCAGCTCACCCGGCTTGGGGAGGGAATTCAACGAGCAGTACTTC
len: 15; abundance: NA; v_gene: TRBV6-5; j_gene: TRBJ2-7; d_gene: TRBD2; CDR3aa: CASKLQREGGYEQYF; CDR3nt: TGTGCCAGCAAACTCCAGCGGGAGGGGGGCTACGAGCAGTACTTC
len: 14; abundance: NA; v_gene: TRBV6-5; j_gene: TRBJ2-1; d_gene: TRBD2; CDR3aa: CASRPGLANNEQFF; CDR3nt: TGTGCCAGCAGGCCGGGACTAGCGAACAATGAGCAGTTCTTC
len: 17; abundance: NA; v_gene: TRBV6-2/TRBV6-3; j_gene: TRBJ1-5; d_gene: TRBD1; CDR3aa: CASSYSTRTGGFRPQHF; CDR3nt: TGTGCCAGCAGTTACTCGACCCGGACAGGGGGATTTCGGCCCCAGCATTTT
len: 12; abundance: NA; v_gene: TRBV6-6; j_gene: TRBJ2-3; d_gene: NA; CDR3aa: CASSYQGDTQYF; CDR3nt: TGTGCCAGCAGTTACCAGGGCGATACGCAGTATTTT
len: 15; abundance: NA; v_gene: TRBV5-1; j_gene: TRBJ2-5; d_gene: NA; CDR3aa: CASSLAGRDTETQYF; CDR3nt: TGCGCCAGCAGCTTGGCGGGCAGGGACACAGAGACCCAGTACTTC
len: 14; abundance: NA; v_gene: TRBV7-9; j_gene: TRBJ1-4; d_gene: NA; CDR3aa: CASTSTTRGEKLFF; CDR3nt: TGTGCCAGCACGAGTACCACAAGGGGGGAAAAACTGTTTTTT
len: 19; abundance: once; v_gene: TRBV4-1; j_gene: TRBJ2-3; d_gene: TRBD2; CDR3aa: CASSQDPGTSGRSTDTQYF; CDR3nt: TGCGCCAGCAGCCAAGATCCCGGGACTAGCGGGAGGAGCACAGATACGCAGTATTTT
len: 15; abundance: NA; v_gene: TRBV7-2; j_gene: TRBJ2-7; d_gene: NA; CDR3aa: CASSEAPRPGAEQYF; CDR3nt: TGTGCCAGCAGCGAGGCCCCAAGGCCGGGAGCCGAGCAGTACTTC
len: 14; abundance: NA; v_gene: TRBV2; j_gene: TRBJ1-2; d_gene: TRBD1; CDR3aa: CASRPDRGPYGYTF; CDR3nt: TGTGCCAGCAGGCCCGACAGGGGGCCCTATGGCTACACCTTC
len: 15; abundance: NA; v_gene: TRBV7-9; j_gene: TRBJ1-5; d_gene: NA; CDR3aa: CASSSYREGGQPQHF; CDR3nt: TGTGCCAGCAGCTCCTACAGGGAAGGGGGTCAGCCCCAGCATTTT
len: 16; abundance: NA; v_gene: TRBV6-2/TRBV6-3; j_gene: TRBJ1-3; d_gene: NA; CDR3aa: CASSYPGHPAGNTIYF; CDR3nt: TGTGCCAGCAGTTACCCGGGACATCCGGCGGGAAACACCATATATTTT
len: 12; abundance: NA; v_gene: TRBV6-5; j_gene: TRBJ2-1; d_gene: NA; CDR3aa: CASSRSGNEQFF; CDR3nt: TGTGCCAGCAGTCGAAGCGGAAATGAGCAGTTCTTC
len: 13; abundance: once; v_gene: TRBV12-3/TRBV12-4; j_gene: TRBJ2-1; d_gene: NA; CDR3aa: CASSFYSYNEQFF; CDR3nt: TGTGCCAGCAGTTTTTACAGCTACAATGAGCAGTTCTTC
len: 16; abundance: NA; v_gene: TRBV6-6; j_gene: TRBJ2-1; d_gene: NA; CDR3aa: CASSYPTSRGYNEQFF; CDR3nt: TGTGCCAGCAGTTACCCTACTAGCCGCGGATACAATGAGCAGTTCTTC
len: 15; abundance: NA; v_gene: TRBV2; j_gene: TRBJ2-2; d_gene: TRBD1; CDR3aa: CASSLGQTNTGELFF; CDR3nt: TGTGCCAGCAGCCTGGGACAGACAAACACCGGGGAGCTGTTTTTT
len: 14; abundance: NA; v_gene: TRBV18; j_gene: TRBJ2-7; d_gene: TRBD1; CDR3aa: CASSPGTGSYEQYF; CDR3nt: TGTGCCAGCTCACCCGGGACAGGCTCCTACGAGCAGTACTTC
len: 14; abundance: NA; v_gene: TRBV4-1; j_gene: TRBJ2-3; d_gene: NA; CDR3aa: CASSLRDSRDTQYF; CDR3nt: TGCGCCAGCAGCCTTCGGGACTCCAGAGATACGCAGTATTTT
len: 16; abundance: NA; v_gene: TRBV3-1/TRBV3-2; j_gene: TRBJ2-6; d_gene: NA; CDR3aa: CASSQEGVSGANVLTF; CDR3nt: TGTGCCAGCAGCCAAGAAGGGGTCTCTGGGGCCAACGTCCTGACTTTC
len: 15; abundance: NA; v_gene: TRBV6-5; j_gene: TRBJ1-3; d_gene: TRBD1; CDR3aa: CASSWDRSSGNTIYF; CDR3nt: TGTGCCAGCAGTTGGGACAGGAGCTCTGGAAACACCATATATTTT
len: 16; abundance: NA; v_gene: TRBV28; j_gene: TRBJ2-3; d_gene: NA; CDR3aa: CASSLSATGSTDTQYF; CDR3nt: TGTGCCAGCAGTTTATCTGCGACAGGCAGCACAGATACGCAGTATTTT
len: 14; abundance: NA; v_gene: TRBV2; j_gene: TRBJ1-5; d_gene: TRBD1; CDR3aa: CASSQGQGAQPQHF; CDR3nt: TGTGCCAGCAGTCAAGGACAGGGGGCTCAGCCCCAGCATTTT
len: 15; abundance: NA; v_gene: TRBV2; j_gene: TRBJ2-3; d_gene: NA; CDR3aa: CASSEARPPTDTQYF; CDR3nt: TGTGCCAGCAGTGAAGCGCGGCCACCCACAGATACGCAGTATTTT